Following are 14 T cell receptor beta chains from one sample sequenced in a study of cytomegalovirus exposure and HLA in healthy donors. With 60 Vbeta and 13 Jbeta primers, the PCR was carried out. Sequenced by immunoSEQ multiplex PCR; TCRdb stores in-frame clones only, minus some. Of tens of thousands of clones detected, approximately 77% appear once; the ten largest clones hold about 3.8%. Sequencing used PBMCs. The receptor source for this set is a man between 25 and 39 years old in good health and CMV-seronegative.

Note on this clone: At one end the junction does not follow the germline gene, possibly because of a read error. V gene TRBV7-9 combines with J gene TRBJ2-1, with D tentatively TRBD2 (5 bases). Germline V lookup: CDR1 SEHNR, CDR2 FQNEAQ (reference sequence). CDR3 length equals 11 residues. The CDR3 coding sequence is TGTTCCAGCAGCTTAAAAGCGGTGCAGTTCTTC. This encodes CSSSLKAVQFF.

The chain carries TRBV11-3 and TRBJ2-2; TRBD2 matches 15 bases. V gave up 5 bases and J gave up 8 bases; unmatched junction bases: 6. The CDR3 is made up of 16 amino acids. CDR1 is SGHNT, CDR2 YENEEA, per germline. The DNA of the CDR3 is TGTGCCAGCAGCAATGGACTAGCGGGGGGGAAGGGGGAGCTGTTTTTT. It yields the protein CASSNGLAGGKGELFF.

CDR3 bases: TGTGCCAGCAGCTTAGCGGTATGGCAGGGAAGTGAAAAACTGTTTTTT. Its translation is CASSLAVWQGSEKLFF. The chain carries TRBV7-9 and TRBJ1-4; D is perhaps TRBD1 (5 bases). V was clipped by 0 bases and J by 7 bases, with 15 bases between them. CDR1 and CDR2 (germline): SEHNR, FQNEAQ (reference sequence). The CDR3 loop spans 16 amino acids.

The chain joins TRBV4-2 to TRBJ2-5; 13 bases are shared with TRBD2. Trimming at V came to 4 bases and at J to 3 bases, leaving 2 bases not matched to a gene. The CDR3 has 15 amino acids. Germline V lookup: CDR1 LGHNA, CDR2 YNFKEQ. The CDR3 is CASSRGLAGEETQYF. The CDR3 nucleotides read TGTGCCAGCAGCCGCGGACTAGCGGGAGAAGAGACCCAGTACTTC.

V gene TRBV30 combines with J gene TRBJ2-7, with D possibly matching TRBD2 (7 bases). The J call may not be correct, given that the DNA end is closer to TRBJ2-5. CDR3 length: 12 residues. The germline V gene has CDR1 GTSNPN and CDR2 SVGIG (reference sequence). The CDR3 region has the DNA TGTGCCTGGAGTGGGGGGGGCGAGACCCAGTACTTC. This codes for CAWSGGGETQYF.

The chain links TRBV19 to TRBJ1-1, with 7 bases identical to TRBD1. With V trimmed by 7 bases and J by 3 bases, 14 bases remained unmatched. In germline, CDR1 is LNHDA, CDR2 SQIVND (reference sequence). The CDR3 loop spans 16 amino acids. The DNA for the CDR3 is TGTGCCAGTAACCGACAGGGCACTAGAATTCACACTGAAGCTTTCTTT. It translates to CASNRQGTRIHTEAFF.

Here the CDR3 DNA reads TGTGCCAGCAGCCTAGGGGACAGACGGAACTATGGCTACACCTTC. Translating gives CASSLGDRRNYGYTF. The rearrangement joins TRBV7-9 to TRBJ1-2; 7 bases are a match to TRBD1. The ends lost 5 bases at V and 2 bases at J; junction bases unmatched: 8. Germline CDR1 reads SEHNR; CDR2 reads FQNEAQ (reference sequence). The CDR3 is made up of 15 amino acids.

V usage is TRBV6-1 and J usage is TRBJ2-7; possible D gene TRBD1, 5 bases. V lost 5 bases, J lost 1 base, and 9 bases lay in between. The germline CDR1 and CDR2 sequences are MNHNS and SASEGT. CDR3 length: 13 residues. The CDR3 here is CASSRGFSYEQYF. The CDR3 DNA reads as TGTGCCAGCAGTAGGGGTTTTTCCTACGAGCAGTACTTC.

The rearrangement uses TRBV7-2 and TRBJ1-1; D uncertain. The germline gives CDR1 SGHTA, CDR2 FQGNSA. The CDR3 is 14 residues long. V dropped 1 base and J dropped 1 base, with 7 bases sitting between them. CDR3 in DNA: TGTGCCAGCAGCTTAGGACGGGAGAACACTGAAGCTTTCTTT. As protein: CASSLGRENTEAFF. Full variable domain (rest looked up from reference TRBV7-2 and TRBJ1-1): GAGVSQSPSNKVTEKGKDVELRCDPISGHTALYWYRQSLGQGLEFLIYFQGNSAPDKSGLPSDRFSAERTGGSVSTLTIQRTQQEDSAVYLCASSLGRENTEAFFGQGTRLTVV.

J is TRBJ2-1 and V is TRBV21-1; the D segment call TRBD2 is taken from the table without a DNA check. TRBV21-1 is tagged as a pseudogene. The CDR3 loop spans 13 amino acids. The CDR3 sequence: CASARPIYNEQFF. In nucleotides, the CDR3 is TGTGCCAGTGCGAGGCCCATCTACAATGAGCAGTTCTTC.

The gene calls are TRBV6-6 and TRBJ1-2; 7 positions agree with TRBD1. After removal of 2 bases from V and 3 bases from J, the junction contained 3 bases not matched to a gene. Germline assignment: CDR1 MNHNY and CDR2 SVGAGI (reference sequence). The CDR3 consists of 14 residues. In DNA, the CDR3 is TGTGCCAGCAGTTACCAGGGGGAGGACTATGGCTACACCTTC. Protein sequence: CASSYQGEDYGYTF.

This clone was counted between two and nine times. This chain uses TRBV4-3 with TRBJ1-3; D uncertain. V lost 2 bases and J lost 1, with 6 bases in between. This CDR3 region has 14 residues. Germline CDR1 is LGHNA and CDR2 is YSLEER. In nucleotides, the CDR3 is TGCGCCAGCAGCCAACGGAGGTCTGGAAACACCATATATTTT. It encodes CASSQRRSGNTIYF.

This clone was recorded a few times. The gene calls are TRBV11-2 and TRBJ2-1; 10 bases fit TRBD2. Germline V CDR1 and CDR2: SGHAT, FQNNGV. V trimming: 5 bases; J trimming: 5 bases; junction bases outside the gene matches: 15. This CDR3 contains 18 residues. The CDR3 coding sequence is TGTGCCAGCAGCAACCGGCCCCCTCTAGCGGGAGTTGACAATGAGCAGTTCTTC. Its translation is CASSNRPPLAGVDNEQFF.

The V gene is TRBV5-6, the J gene TRBJ1-1; 8 positions agree with TRBD1. The CDR3 length is 14 residues. From germline, CDR1 is SGHDT and CDR2 YYEEEE. V was clipped by 5 bases and J by 4 bases; unmatched bases: 7. CDR3 residues: CASRRQGQGTEAFF. The CDR3 coding sequence is TGTGCCAGCAGGCGACAGGGGCAGGGCACTGAAGCTTTCTTT.